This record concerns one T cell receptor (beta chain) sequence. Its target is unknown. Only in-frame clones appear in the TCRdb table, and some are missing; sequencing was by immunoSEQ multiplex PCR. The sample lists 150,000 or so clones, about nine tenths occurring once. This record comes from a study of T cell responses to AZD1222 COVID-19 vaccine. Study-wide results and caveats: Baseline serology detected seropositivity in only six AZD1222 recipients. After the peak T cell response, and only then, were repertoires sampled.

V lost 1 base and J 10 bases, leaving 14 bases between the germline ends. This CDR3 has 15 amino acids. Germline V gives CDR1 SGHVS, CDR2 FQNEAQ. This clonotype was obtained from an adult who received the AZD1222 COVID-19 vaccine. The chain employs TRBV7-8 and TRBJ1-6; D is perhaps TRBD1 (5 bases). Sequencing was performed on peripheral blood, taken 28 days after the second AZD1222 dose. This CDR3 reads CASSLVAGRSSPLHF. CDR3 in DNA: TGTGCCAGCAGCTTAGTAGCAGGGAGAAGCTCACCCCTCCACTTT.